The source of this TCR beta chain is a study of blood T cell repertoires in COVID-19. Whole-study context: The United States, Italy and Spain supplied acute and convalescent COVID-19 samples. Sources were T cells, B-cell-depleted T cells, or PBMCs; the material itself was cDNA or gDNA.

CDR1 SGHRS and CDR2 YFSETQ come from the germline V gene. Losses at the gene ends were 5 bases for V and 8 bases for J; bases not matched to a gene: 9. The CDR3 covers 15 residues. Authors' processing steps: Amplification from reference gene primers served as the basis for estimated nucleated cell counts. Method: immunoSEQ multiplex PCR; TCRdb's copy keeps in-frame clones and lacks some. D and trimming were read from the DNA, whereas the V and J calls and clone size are those reported in that table. Of some 15,000 clones listed, roughly 79% are singletons. This TCR was sampled from a man aged 55 to 70 with acute or convalescent COVID-19. The J gene is TRBJ2-2, the V gene TRBV5-1; 10 bases match TRBD1. Sequenced input: peripheral blood. The CDR3 reads CASRIGQGVSGELFF. CDR3 coding DNA: TGCGCCAGCAGAATTGGACAGGGGGTTTCAGGGGAGCTGTTTTTT. The complete variable domain, with remaining parts taken from reference TRBV5-1 and TRBJ2-2, reads KAGVTQTPRYLIKTRGQQVTLSCSPISGHRSVSWYQQTPGQGLQFLFEYFSETQRNKGNFPGRFSGRQFSNSRSEMNVSTLELGDSALYLCASRIGQGVSGELFFGEGSRLTVL.